This paragraph covers one T cell receptor beta chain sequence. Its antigen is still unknown. The sample belongs to a study of cytomegalovirus exposure and HLA in healthy donors. Regarding the study as a whole: Later analysis associated a missense DCLRE1C variant with TCR beta V- and J-gene trimming. Many donors carried some public TCRs, although rarity characterized most TCR sequences. In a later analysis, most CMV-associated TCR beta chains appeared HLA-restricted. With DRB1 most and HLA-C fewest, TCR association rates differed between HLA loci in a later analysis.

Use of 60 Vbeta and 13 Jbeta primers characterized the PCR. TCRdb's copy holds only in-frame clones and misses some; the assay was immunoSEQ multiplex PCR. The ten top clones account for approximately 1.5%, within a sample of 75,000 to 95,000 clones. The CDR3 is 16 residues long. Per germline, CDR1 LGHNA and CDR2 YSLEER. V was clipped by 2 bases and J by 2 bases; unmatched bases: 5. V is TRBV4-3 and J is TRBJ2-2, with 7 bases matching TRBD2. Sequencing input: PBMCs. The source is a woman aged 55-69 years in good health and CMV-seronegative. CDR3 in DNA: TGCGCCAGCAGCCAAAGGCCAGCGGGAAACACCGGGGAGCTGTTTTTT. Translation: CASSQRPAGNTGELFF.